The T cell receptor beta chain under discussion was sequenced for a study of T-cell memory formation after mild COVID-19 (dated by TCRdb to the early 2020s). For the wider study: Most TCR sequence clusters were specific to one of the two donors. Two young, previously healthy adult volunteers made up the cohort, one male and one female. T-cell clones expanding and contracting after mild COVID-19 in a couple of donors were tracked by longitudinal TCRalpha and TCRbeta repertoire sequencing. On the study overall, not on this receptor specifically: Some responding clones were found in pre-infection memory, which suggests that pre-existing cross-reactive memory T cells took part in the SARS-CoV-2 response. Contracting CD4+ clones were located mainly in the CM and EM memory subsets, whereas CD8+ clones were found to be enriched in EMRA. Only a couple of mild cases were covered by the study, and larger cohorts that include severe cases with pre-infection samples were considered necessary. Clones contracting from day 15 to 85 had balanced CD4/CD8 phenotypes, while a second wave expanding from day 15 to 37 was biased towards CD4+. The second-wave clones that peaked on day 37 were not confirmed to be SARS-CoV-2 specific.

Per the germline V gene, KGHDR is the CDR1 and SFDVKD is the CDR2. Trimming accounts for 5 bases at V and 2 bases at J, while the number of junction bases matched to no gene is 7. The CDR3, cysteine through phenylalanine, is 16 amino acids long. CDR3 DNA is the only sequence kept; it has 48 bases, read in frame from the first base. Regarding this clonotype: Its antigen remains undetermined. No base quality information exists; no much larger clone differs at one position.

The listed sequencing device is Illumina NovaSeq 6000. TCRalpha and TCRbeta cDNA libraries were built by 5'RACE with constant-segment primers, adding sample barcodes and unique molecular identifiers. Trizol reagent was used to extract RNA from every sample. The libraries were amplified in two PCR steps, and the second step added a second sample barcode and Illumina TruSeq adapters. Libraries were sequenced on an Illumina NovaSeq with 2 x 150 bp paired-end reads. Processing in the source paper ran as follows. The reads were demultiplexed and collapsed into UMI-guided consensus sequences using migec v1.2.7. Using mixcr v2.1.11, UMI consensuses were aligned to TRA and TRB V and J templates and then assembled into clonotypes. Clonotypes were classified as expanded or contracted when called significant by both edgeR and NoisET, with noise models trained on biological replicates. For edgeR calls, a false discovery rate-adjusted p below 0.01 and a log2 fold-change threshold of 1 were applied. PCA with hierarchical clustering of max-normalized trajectories of the 1000 most abundant clonotypes was used as exploratory dynamics analysis. The CD4 or CD8 phenotype of responding clones was assigned using the separately sequenced CD4+ and CD8+ repertoires. The public reads were reprocessed in TCRdb via fastp at Q25 and MiXCR, keeping in-frame beta chains. One record per CDR3 amino acid sequence lists the most common genes and DNA. The V and J calls were not made by the authors but by TCRdb's processing. The sample table contains fewer than 700,000 distinct CDR3 sequences; only one count was recorded for about 22% of them. The ten largest clones capture about 8.4% of the sample.

Ficoll-Paque density gradient centrifugation was the method used to isolate PBMCs. The clonotype comes from an adult woman who had mild COVID-19 (a few samples of this study predate the infection). The sample titles of this study are shuffled in the database, so cell type and time point are left out; the donor was told from shared clones. The sample was PBMCs or a T cell subset sorted from them (not recorded which). The chain is assembled from TRBV24-1 and TRBJ2-3, with TRBD2 matching 9 junction bases. The CDR3 sequence is CATSALTSGLTDTQYF. The sequence in DNA is TGTGCCACCAGTGCTCTGACTAGCGGCCTCACAGATACGCAGTATTTT.